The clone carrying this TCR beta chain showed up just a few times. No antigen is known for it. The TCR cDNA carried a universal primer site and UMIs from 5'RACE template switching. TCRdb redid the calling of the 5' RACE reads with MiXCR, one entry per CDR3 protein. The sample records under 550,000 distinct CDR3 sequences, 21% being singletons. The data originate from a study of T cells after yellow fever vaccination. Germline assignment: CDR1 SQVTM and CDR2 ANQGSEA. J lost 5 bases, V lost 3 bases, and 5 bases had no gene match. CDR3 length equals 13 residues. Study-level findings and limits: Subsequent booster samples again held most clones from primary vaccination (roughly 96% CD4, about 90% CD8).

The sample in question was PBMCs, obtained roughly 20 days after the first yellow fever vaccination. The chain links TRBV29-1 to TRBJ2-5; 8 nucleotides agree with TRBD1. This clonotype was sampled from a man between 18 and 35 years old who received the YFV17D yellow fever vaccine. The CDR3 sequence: CSVEGTGGETQYF. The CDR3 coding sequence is TGCAGCGTTGAGGGGACAGGTGGGGAGACCCAGTACTTC.